This T cell receptor beta chain was sequenced in a study of cytomegalovirus exposure and HLA in healthy donors. The PCR made use of 60 Vbeta and 13 Jbeta primers. In the original processing: Some 10 million of tens of millions of unique TCR beta chains were shared, per a later count. The repertoire was sequenced with immunoSEQ multiplex PCR; TCRdb's copy has only in-frame clones and lacks some. Clonal size and the V and J genes are those of that table, whereas D and trimming came from the DNA. The repertoire has roughly 69,000 clones, approximately 76% of them found once; the top ten carry roughly 5.5%. The CDR3 covers 16 residues. V was clipped by 2 bases and J by 2 bases; unmatched bases: 2. The germline CDR1 and CDR2 sequences are SEHNR and FQNEAQ (reference sequence).

The sequenced material came from PBMCs. This TCR was sampled from a man over 45 in good health and CMV-seronegative. This chain connects TRBV7-9 to TRBJ2-3, with 12 bases that match TRBD2. The CDR3 sequence is CASSLLAGGPTDTQYF. The CDR3 DNA reads as TGTGCCAGCAGCTTACTAGCGGGGGGGCCCACAGATACGCAGTATTTT.